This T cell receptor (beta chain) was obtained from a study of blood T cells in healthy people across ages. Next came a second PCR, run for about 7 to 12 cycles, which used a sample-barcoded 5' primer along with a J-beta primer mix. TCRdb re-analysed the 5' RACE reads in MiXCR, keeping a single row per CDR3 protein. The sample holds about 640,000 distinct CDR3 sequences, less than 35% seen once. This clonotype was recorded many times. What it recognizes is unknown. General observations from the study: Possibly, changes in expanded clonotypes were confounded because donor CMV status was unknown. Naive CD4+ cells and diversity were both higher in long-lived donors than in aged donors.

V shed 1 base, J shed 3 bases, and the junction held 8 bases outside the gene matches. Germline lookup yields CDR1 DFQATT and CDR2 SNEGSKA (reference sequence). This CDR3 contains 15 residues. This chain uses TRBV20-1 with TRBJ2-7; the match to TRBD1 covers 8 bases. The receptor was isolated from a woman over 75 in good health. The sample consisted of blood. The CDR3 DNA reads TGCAGTGCTAGAGGGGATACCGGGACAGGCTACGAGCAGTACTTC. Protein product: CSARGDTGTGYEQYF.